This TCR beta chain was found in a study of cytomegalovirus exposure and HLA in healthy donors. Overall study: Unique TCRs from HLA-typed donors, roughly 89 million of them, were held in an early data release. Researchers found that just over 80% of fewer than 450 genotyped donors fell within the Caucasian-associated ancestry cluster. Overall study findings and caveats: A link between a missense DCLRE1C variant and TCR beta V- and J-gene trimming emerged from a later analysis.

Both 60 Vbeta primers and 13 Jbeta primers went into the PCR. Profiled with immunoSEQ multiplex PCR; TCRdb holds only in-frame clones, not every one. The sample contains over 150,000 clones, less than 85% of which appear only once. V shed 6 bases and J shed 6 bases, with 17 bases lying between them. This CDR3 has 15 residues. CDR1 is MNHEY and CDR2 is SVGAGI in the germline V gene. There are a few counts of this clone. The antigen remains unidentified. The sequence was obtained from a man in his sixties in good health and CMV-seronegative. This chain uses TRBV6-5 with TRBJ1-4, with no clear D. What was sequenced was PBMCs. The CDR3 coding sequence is TGTGCCAGCAGCCCCGGGGAGGATTATGATGAAAAACTGTTTTTT. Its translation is CASSPGEDYDEKLFF.